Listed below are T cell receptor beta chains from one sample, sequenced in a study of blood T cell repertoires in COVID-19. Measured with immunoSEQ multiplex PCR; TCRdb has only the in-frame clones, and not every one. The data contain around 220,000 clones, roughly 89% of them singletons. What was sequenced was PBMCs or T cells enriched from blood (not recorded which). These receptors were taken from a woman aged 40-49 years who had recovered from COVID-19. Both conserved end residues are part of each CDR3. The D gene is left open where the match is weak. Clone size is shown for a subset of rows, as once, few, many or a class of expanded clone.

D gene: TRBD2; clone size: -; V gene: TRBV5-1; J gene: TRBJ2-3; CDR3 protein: CASGRESWDTQYF; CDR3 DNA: TGCGCCAGCGGGAGGGAGAGCTGGGATACGCAGTATTTT
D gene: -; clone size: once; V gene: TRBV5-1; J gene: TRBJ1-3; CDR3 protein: CASSLRVGNTIYF; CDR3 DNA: TGCGCCAGCAGCCTCCGGGTGGGAAACACCATATATTTT
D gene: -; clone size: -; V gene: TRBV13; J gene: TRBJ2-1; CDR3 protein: CASSSPLGSSYNEQFF; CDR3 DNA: TGTGCCAGCAGCTCCCCTTTGGGGAGCTCCTACAATGAGCAGTTCTTC
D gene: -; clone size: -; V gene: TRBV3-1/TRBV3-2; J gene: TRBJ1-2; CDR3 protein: CASSQDLGGYGYTF; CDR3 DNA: TGTGCCAGCAGCCAAGATCTGGGAGGCTATGGCTACACCTTC
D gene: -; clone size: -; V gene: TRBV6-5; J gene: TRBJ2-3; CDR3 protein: CASSPSRADTQYF; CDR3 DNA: TGTGCCAGCAGTCCCTCCAGGGCAGATACGCAGTATTTT
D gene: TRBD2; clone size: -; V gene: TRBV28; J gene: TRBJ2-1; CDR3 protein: CASSHLLAGDNYNEQFF; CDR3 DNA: TGTGCCAGCAGTCATCTACTAGCGGGAGATAACTACAATGAGCAGTTCTTC
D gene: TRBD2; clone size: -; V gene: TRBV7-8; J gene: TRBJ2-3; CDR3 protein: CASSRVPGLSPDTQYF; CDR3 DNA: TGTGCCAGCAGCCGAGTACCGGGACTAAGTCCAGATACGCAGTATTTT
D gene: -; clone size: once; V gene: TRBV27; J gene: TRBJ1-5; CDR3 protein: CASSLSGSNQPQHF; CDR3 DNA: TGTGCCAGCAGTTTATCCGGGAGCAATCAGCCCCAGCATTTT
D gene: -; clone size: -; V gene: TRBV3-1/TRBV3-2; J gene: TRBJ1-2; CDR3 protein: CASSRRAGNYGYTF; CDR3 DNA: TGTGCCAGCAGCCGTAGAGCAGGGAACTATGGCTACACCTTC
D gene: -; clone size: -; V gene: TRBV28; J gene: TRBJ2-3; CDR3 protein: CASSSHGPSSTDTQYF; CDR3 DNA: TGTGCCAGCAGTTCCCACGGTCCTTCTAGCACAGATACGCAGTATTTT
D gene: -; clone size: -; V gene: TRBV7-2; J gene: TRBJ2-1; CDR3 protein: CASSLGLISYNEQFF; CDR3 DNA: TGTGCCAGCAGCTTAGGCCTAATCTCCTACAATGAGCAGTTCTTC
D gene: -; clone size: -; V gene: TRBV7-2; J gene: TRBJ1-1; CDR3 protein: CASSSLVNTEAFF; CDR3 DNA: TGTGCCAGCAGCTCCTTAGTGAACACTGAAGCTTTCTTT
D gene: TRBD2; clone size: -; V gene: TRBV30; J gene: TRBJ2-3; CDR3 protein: CAWTGTSGGTQYF; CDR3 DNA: TGTGCCTGGACCGGGACTAGTGGCGGTACGCAGTATTTT
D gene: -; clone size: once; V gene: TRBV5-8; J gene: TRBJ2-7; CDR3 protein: CASSLGGATYEQYF; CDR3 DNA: TGTGCCAGCAGCTTGGGTGGAGCCACCTACGAGCAGTACTTC
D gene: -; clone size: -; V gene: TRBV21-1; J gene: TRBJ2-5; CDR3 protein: CASTRTDQETQYF; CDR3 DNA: TGTGCCAGCACCAGGACAGACCAAGAGACCCAGTACTTC
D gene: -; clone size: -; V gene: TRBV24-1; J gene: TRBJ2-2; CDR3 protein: CATSALGGRGSTGELFF; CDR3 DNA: TGTGCCACCAGTGCTCTTGGAGGCAGGGGATCGACCGGGGAGCTGTTTTTT
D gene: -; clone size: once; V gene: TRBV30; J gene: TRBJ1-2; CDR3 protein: CAWSVGRAGNYGYTF; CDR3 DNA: TGTGCCTGGAGTGTTGGCAGGGCAGGGAACTATGGCTACACCTTC
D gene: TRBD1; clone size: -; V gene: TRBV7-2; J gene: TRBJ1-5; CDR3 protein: CASSSQGAGQPQHF; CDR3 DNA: TGTGCCAGCAGCTCCCAGGGGGCAGGCCAGCCCCAGCATTTT
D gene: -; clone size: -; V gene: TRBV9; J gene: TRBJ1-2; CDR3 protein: CASSLRGSGGNGYTF; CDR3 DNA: TGTGCCAGCAGCTTAAGAGGATCGGGGGGGAATGGCTACACCTTC
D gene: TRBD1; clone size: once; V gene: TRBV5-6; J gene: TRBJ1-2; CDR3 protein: CASSFTGGASGYTF; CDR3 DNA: TGTGCCAGCAGCTTCACAGGGGGCGCGAGTGGCTACACCTTC
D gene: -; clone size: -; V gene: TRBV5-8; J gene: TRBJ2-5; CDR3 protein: CASTGSAETQYF; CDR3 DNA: TGTGCCAGCACAGGTTCTGCAGAGACCCAGTACTTC
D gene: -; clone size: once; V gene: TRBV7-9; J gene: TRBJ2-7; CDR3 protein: CASSLVSGVGYEQYF; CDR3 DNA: TGTGCCAGCAGCTTAGTAAGCGGAGTCGGCTACGAGCAGTACTTC
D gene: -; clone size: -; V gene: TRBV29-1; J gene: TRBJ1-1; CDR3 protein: CSVKPTEAFF; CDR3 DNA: TGCAGCGTGAAGCCCACTGAAGCTTTCTTT
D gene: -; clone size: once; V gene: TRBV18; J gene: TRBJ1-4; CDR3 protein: CASSANDIFATNEKLFF; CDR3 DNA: TGTGCCAGCTCAGCCAACGACATCTTTGCAACTAATGAAAAACTGTTTTTT
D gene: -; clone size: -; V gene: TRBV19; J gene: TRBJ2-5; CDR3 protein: CASSSRVSGRATGGLGETQYF; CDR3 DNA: TGTGCCAGTAGTAGTCGGGTTAGCGGGAGAGCCACAGGGGGTCTCGGTGAGACCCAGTACTTC
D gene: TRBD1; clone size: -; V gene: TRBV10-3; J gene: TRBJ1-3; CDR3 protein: CASTTGSGNTIYF; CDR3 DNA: TGTGCCAGCACGACAGGGTCTGGAAACACCATATATTTT
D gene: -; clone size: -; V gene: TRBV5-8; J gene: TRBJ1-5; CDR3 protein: CASSLWQAPAQHF; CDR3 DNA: TGTGCCAGCAGCTTGTGGCAGGCCCCGGCCCAGCATTTT
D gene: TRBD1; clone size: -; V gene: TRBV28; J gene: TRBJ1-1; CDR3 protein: CASSLNWDSNTEAFF; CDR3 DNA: TGTGCCAGCAGTTTGAATTGGGACAGCAACACTGAAGCTTTCTTT
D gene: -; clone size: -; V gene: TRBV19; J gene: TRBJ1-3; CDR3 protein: CASSRGGGNTIYF; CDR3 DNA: TGTGCCAGTAGTCGGGGAGGCGGAAACACCATATATTTT
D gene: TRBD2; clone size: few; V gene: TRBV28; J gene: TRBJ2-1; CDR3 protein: CASCSSGRFGNEQFF; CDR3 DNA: TGTGCCAGCTGTTCTAGCGGGAGATTTGGGAATGAGCAGTTCTTC
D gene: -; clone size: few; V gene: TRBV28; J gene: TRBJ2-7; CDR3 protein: CASSLHGFYEQYF; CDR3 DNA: TGTGCCAGCAGTTTACACGGGTTCTACGAGCAGTACTTC
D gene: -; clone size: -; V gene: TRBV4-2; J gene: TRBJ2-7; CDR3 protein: CASSRQVGAERNEQYF; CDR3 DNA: TGTGCCAGCAGCCGCCAGGTTGGGGCCGAAAGAAACGAGCAGTACTTC
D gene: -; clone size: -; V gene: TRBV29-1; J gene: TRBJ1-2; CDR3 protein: CSGLDTNYGYTF; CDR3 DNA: TGCAGCGGCCTGGACACGAACTATGGCTACACCTTC
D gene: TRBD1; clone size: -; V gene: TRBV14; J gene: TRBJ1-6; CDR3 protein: CASSLTGGAPLHF; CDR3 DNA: TGTGCCAGCAGCCTTACAGGGGGTGCACCCCTCCACTTT
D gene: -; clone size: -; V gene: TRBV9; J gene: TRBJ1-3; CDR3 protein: CASSVSGKDGNTIYF; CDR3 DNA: TGTGCCAGCAGCGTTTCAGGGAAAGACGGAAACACCATATATTTT
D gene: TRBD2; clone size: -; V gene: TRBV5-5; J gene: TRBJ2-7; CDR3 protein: CASSLGLALYEQYF; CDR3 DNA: TGTGCCAGCAGCTTGGGACTAGCGCTCTACGAGCAGTACTTC
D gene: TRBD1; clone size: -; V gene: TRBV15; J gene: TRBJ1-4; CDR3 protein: CATSSPGTGHEKLFF; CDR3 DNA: TGTGCCACCAGCAGTCCCGGGACAGGGCATGAAAAACTGTTTTTT
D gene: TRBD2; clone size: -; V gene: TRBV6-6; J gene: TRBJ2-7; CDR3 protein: CASLSGRAPYEQYF; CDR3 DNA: TGTGCCAGCTTGAGCGGGAGGGCCCCCTACGAGCAGTACTTC
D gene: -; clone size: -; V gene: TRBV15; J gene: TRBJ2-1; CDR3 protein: CATSRLAGDEQFF; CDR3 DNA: TGTGCCACCAGCAGACTAGCAGGTGATGAGCAGTTCTTC
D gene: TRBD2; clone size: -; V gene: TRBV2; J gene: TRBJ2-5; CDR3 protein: CASSEAVWGLAAQETQYF; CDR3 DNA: TGTGCCAGCAGTGAAGCCGTTTGGGGACTAGCGGCCCAAGAGACCCAGTACTTC
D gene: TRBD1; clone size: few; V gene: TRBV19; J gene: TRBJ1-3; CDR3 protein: CASSTLGQGAGGNTIYF; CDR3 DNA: TGTGCCAGTAGTACCCTCGGACAGGGGGCTGGTGGAAACACCATATATTTT
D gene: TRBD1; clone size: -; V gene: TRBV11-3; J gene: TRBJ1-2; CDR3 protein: CASSQTGGVYGYTF; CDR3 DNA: TGTGCCAGCAGCCAAACAGGGGGTGTATACGGCTACACCTTC
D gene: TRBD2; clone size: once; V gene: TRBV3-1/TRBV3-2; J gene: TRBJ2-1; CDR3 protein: CASSQDLGLAENNEQFF; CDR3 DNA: TGTGCCAGCAGCCAAGATCTCGGACTAGCAGAAAACAATGAGCAGTTCTTC
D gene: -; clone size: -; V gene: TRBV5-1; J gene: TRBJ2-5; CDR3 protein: CASSLILQETQYF; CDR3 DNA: TGCGCCAGCAGCTTAATACTTCAAGAGACCCAGTACTTC